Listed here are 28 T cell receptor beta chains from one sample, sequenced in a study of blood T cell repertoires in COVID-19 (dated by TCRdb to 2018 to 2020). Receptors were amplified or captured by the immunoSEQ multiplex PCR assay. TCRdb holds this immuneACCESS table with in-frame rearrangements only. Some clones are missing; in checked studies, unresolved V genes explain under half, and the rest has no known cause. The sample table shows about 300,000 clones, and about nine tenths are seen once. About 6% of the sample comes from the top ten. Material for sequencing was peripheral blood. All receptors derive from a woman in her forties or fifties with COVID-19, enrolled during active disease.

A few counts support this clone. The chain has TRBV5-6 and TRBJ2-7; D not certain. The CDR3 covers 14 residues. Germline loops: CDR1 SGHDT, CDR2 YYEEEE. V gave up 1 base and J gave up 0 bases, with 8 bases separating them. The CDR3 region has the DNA TGTGCCAGCAGCTTGACTAAGAGCTCCTACGAGCAGTACTTC. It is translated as CASSLTKSSYEQYF.

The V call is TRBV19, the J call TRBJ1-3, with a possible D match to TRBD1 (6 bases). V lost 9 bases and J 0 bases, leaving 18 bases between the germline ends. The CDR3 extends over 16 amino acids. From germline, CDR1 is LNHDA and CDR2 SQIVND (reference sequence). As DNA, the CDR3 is TGTGCCAGCACCTTCAGGGGCCGCAGCTCTGGAAACACCATATATTTT. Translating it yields CASTFRGRSSGNTIYF.

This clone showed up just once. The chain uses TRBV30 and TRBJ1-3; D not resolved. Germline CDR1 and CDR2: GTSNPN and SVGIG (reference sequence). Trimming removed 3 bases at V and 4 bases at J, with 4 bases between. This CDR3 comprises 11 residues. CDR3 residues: CAWSVGNTIYF. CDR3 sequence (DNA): TGTGCCTGGAGCGTAGGAAACACCATATATTTT.

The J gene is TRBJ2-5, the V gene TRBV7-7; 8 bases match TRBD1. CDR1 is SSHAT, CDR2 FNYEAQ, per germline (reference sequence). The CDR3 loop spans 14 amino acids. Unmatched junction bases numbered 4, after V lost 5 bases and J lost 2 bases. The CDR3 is CASSADRGQETQYF. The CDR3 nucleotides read TGTGCCAGCAGCGCAGACAGGGGACAAGAGACCCAGTACTTC.

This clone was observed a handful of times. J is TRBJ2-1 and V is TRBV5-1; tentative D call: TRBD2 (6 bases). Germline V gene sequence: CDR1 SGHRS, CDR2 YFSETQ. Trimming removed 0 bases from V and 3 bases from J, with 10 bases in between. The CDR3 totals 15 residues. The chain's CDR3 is CASSLASANYNEQFF. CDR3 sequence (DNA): TGCGCCAGCAGCTTGGCTAGCGCGAACTACAATGAGCAGTTCTTC.

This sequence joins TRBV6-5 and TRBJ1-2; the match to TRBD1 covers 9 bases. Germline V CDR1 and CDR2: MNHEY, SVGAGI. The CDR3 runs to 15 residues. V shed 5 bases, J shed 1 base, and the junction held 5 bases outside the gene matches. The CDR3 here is CASSRTGVGNYGYTF. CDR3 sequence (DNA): TGTGCCAGCAGTCGGACAGGGGTGGGTAACTATGGCTACACCTTC.

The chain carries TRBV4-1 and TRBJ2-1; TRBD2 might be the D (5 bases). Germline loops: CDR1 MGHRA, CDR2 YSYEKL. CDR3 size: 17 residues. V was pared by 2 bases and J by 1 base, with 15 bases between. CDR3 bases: TGCGCCAGCAGCCAAAGACACAGCGGCCTTTCCTACAATGAGCAGTTCTTC. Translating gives CASSQRHSGLSYNEQFF.

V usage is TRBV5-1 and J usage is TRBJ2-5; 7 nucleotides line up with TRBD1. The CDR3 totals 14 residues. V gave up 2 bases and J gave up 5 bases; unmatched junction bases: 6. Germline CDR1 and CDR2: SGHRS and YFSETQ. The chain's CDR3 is CASSFYRGRETQYF. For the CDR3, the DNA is TGCGCCAGCAGCTTCTACAGGGGCCGGGAGACCCAGTACTTC.

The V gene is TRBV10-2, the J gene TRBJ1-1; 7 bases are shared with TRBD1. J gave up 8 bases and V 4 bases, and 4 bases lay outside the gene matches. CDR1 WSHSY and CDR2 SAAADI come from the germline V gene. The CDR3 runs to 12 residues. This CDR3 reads CASSGGDSEAFF. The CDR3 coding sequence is TGCGCCAGCAGTGGAGGGGACAGCGAAGCTTTCTTT.

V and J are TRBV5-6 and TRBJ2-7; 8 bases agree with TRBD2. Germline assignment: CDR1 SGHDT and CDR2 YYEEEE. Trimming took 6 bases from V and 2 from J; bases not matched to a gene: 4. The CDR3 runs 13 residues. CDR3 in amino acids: CASNLAGAYEQYF. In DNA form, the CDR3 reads TGTGCCAGCAACCTAGCGGGCGCCTACGAGCAGTACTTC. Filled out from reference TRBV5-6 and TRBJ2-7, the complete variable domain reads DAGVTQSPTHLIKTRGQQVTLRCSPKSGHDTVSWYQQALGQGPQFIFQYYEEEERQRGNFPDRFSGHQFPNYSSELNVNALLLGDSALYLCASNLAGAYEQYFGPGTRLTVT.

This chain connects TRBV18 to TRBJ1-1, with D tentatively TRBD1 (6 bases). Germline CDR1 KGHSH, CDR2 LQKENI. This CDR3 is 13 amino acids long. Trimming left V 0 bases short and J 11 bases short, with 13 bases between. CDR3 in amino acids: CASSPPGQGMAFF. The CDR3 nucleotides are TGTGCCAGCTCACCACCGGGTCAGGGGATGGCTTTCTTT.

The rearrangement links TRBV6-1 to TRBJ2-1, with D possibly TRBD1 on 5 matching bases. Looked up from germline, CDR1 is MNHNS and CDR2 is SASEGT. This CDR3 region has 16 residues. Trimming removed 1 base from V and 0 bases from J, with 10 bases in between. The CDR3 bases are TGTGCCAGCAGTGAAGTATACAGGAGCTCCTACAATGAGCAGTTCTTC. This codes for CASSEVYRSSYNEQFF.

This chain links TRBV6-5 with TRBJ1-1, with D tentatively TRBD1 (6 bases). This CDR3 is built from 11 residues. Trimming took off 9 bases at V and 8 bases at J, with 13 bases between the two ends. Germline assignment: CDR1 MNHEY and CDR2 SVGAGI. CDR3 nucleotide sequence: TGTGCCAGGTGGGACACCCCGGAAGCTTTCTTT. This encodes CARWDTPEAFF.

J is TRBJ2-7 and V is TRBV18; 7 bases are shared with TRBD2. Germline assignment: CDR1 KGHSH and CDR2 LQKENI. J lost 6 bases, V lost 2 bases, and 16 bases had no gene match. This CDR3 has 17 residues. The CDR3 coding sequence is TGTGCCAGCTCACCAGGTTTATTAAACAGTCCTAGCGGCGAGCAGTACTTC. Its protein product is CASSPGLLNSPSGEQYF.

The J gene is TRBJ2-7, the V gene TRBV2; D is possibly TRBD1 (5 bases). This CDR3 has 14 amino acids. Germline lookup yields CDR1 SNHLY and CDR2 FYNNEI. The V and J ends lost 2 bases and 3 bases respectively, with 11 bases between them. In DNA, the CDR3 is TGTGCCAGCAGTGAACAGGGTTTAGGCTACGAGCAGTACTTC. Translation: CASSEQGLGYEQYF.

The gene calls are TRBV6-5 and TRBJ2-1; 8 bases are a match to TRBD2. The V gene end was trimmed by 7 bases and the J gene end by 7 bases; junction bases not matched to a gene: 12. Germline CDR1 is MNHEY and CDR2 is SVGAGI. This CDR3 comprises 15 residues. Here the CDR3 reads CASKSSGSRINEQFF. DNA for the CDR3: TGTGCCAGCAAGTCGAGCGGGAGTCGGATAAATGAGCAGTTCTTC.

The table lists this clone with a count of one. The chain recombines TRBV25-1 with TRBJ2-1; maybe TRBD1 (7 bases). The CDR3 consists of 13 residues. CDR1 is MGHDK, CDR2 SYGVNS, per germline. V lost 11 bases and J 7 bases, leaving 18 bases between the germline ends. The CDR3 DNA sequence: TGTGCCTCGAACAGGGGAGGCAGGAATGAGCAGTTCTTC. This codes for CASNRGGRNEQFF.

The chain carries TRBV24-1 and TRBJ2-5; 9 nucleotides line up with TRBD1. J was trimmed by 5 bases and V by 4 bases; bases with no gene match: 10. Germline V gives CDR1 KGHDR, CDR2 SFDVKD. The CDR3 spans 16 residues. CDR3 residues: CATSDPGDREMETQYF. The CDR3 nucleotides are TGTGCCACCAGTGACCCCGGGGACAGGGAGATGGAGACCCAGTACTTC.

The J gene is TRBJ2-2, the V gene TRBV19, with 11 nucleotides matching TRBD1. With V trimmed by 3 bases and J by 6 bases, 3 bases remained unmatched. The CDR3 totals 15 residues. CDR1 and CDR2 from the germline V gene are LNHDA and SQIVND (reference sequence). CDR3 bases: TGTGCCAGTAGTATCGGGACAGGGGGATCCGGGGAGCTGTTTTTT. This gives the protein CASSIGTGGSGELFF.

CDR3 loop: CASSPGGRGNEQFF. CDR3 sequence (DNA): TGTGCCAGTAGTCCTGGCGGGAGAGGTAATGAGCAGTTCTTC. The chain couples TRBV19 to TRBJ2-1, with 7 positions matching TRBD2. The J segment lost 7 bases and the V segment lost 5 bases, leaving 8 bases of the junction unmatched. The CDR3 length is 14 residues. In germline, CDR1 is LNHDA, CDR2 SQIVND (reference sequence).

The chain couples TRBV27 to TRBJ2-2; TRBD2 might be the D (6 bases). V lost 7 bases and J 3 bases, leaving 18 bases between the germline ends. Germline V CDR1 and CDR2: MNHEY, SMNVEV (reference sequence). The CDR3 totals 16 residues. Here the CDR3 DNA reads TGTGCCAGCACCTCCGGACCGGGACTGTACACCGGGGAGCTGTTTTTT. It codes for CASTSGPGLYTGELFF.

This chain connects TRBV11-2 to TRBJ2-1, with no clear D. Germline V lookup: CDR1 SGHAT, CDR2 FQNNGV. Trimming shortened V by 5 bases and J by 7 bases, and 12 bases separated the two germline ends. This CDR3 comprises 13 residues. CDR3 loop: CASSMGHQNEQFF. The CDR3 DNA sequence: TGTGCCAGCAGCATGGGCCACCAGAATGAGCAGTTCTTC.

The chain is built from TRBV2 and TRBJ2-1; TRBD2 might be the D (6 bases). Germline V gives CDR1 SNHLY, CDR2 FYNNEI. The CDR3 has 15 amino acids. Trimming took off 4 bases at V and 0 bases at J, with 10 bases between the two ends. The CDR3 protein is CASSAGESSYNEQFF. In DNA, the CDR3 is TGTGCCAGCAGTGCGGGGGAGAGCTCCTACAATGAGCAGTTCTTC.

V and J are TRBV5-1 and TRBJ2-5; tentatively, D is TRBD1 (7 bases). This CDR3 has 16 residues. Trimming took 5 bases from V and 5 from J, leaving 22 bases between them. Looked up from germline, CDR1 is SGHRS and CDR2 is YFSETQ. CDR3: CASRPRPEGAGETQYF. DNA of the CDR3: TGCGCCAGCAGACCTAGGCCGGAGGGGGCCGGGGAGACCCAGTACTTC. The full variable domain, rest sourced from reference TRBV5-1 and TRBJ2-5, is KAGVTQTPRYLIKTRGQQVTLSCSPISGHRSVSWYQQTPGQGLQFLFEYFSETQRNKGNFPGRFSGRQFSNSRSEMNVSTLELGDSALYLCASRPRPEGAGETQYFGPGTRLLVL.

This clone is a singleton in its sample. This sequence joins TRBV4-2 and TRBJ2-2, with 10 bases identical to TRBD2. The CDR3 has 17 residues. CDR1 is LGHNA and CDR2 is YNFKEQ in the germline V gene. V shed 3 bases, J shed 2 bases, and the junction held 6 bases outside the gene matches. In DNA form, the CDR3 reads TGTGCCAGCAGCCATGAAGGACTAGCGGCTAACACCGGGGAGCTGTTTTTT. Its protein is CASSHEGLAANTGELFF.

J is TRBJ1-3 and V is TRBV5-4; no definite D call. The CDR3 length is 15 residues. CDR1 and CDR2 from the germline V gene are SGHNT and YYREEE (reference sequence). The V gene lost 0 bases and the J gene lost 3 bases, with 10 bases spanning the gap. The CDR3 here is CASSLGLGSGNTIYF. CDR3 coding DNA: TGTGCCAGCAGCTTGGGGCTGGGGAGTGGAAACACCATATATTTT.

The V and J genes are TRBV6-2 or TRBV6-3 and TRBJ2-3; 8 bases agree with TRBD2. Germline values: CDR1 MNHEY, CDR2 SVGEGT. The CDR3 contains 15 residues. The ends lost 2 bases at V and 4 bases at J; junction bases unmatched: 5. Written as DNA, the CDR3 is TGTGCCAGCAGTTACCCCGGGACTAGGGCAGATACGCAGTATTTT. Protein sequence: CASSYPGTRADTQYF.

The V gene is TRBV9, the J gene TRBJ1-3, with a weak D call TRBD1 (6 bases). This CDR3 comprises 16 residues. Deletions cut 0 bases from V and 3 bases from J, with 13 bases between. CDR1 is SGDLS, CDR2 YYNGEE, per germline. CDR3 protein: CASSVGAGTSGNTIYF. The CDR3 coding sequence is TGTGCCAGCAGCGTAGGAGCCGGGACAAGTGGAAACACCATATATTTT.